Listed here are 32 T cell receptor beta chains from one sample, sequenced in a study of post-analysis software for immune sequencing data. General study findings and limits: A few TRBV segments (TRBV5-6, TRBV5-1 and TRBV20-1 among them) occurred more frequently in patients than in controls.

Incorporated into the TCR beta cDNA libraries were unique molecular identifiers, which served to reduce PCR and sequencing biases. Via MiXCR, TCRdb re-called the PCR reads, giving one row per CDR3 protein. The data contain 600,000 to 750,000 distinct CDR3 sequences, 59% of them seen just once; the ten biggest clones take up 10% to 12%. No antigen has been assigned to these receptors. The sequenced sample was blood. These receptors came from a girl aged 2-10 years with multiple sclerosis.

The chain has TRBV29-1 and TRBJ2-7; D is ambiguous. The CDR3 length is 11 residues. The V end was cut by 3 bases, the J end by 4 bases, with 7 bases between. The germline V gene has CDR1 SQVTM and CDR2 ANQGSEA. The CDR3 spells CSVDEAYEQYF. CDR3 DNA: TGCAGCGTTGATGAAGCGTACGAGCAGTACTTC.

This clonotype was detected a few times. The genes are TRBV21-1 and TRBJ1-2; TRBD1 is taken as the D call from the table, unchecked against the DNA. TRBV21-1 is a pseudogene locus. The CDR3 covers 11 residues. The CDR3 protein is CARGQNYGYTF. The CDR3 DNA reads as TGTGCCAGGGGACAGAACTATGGCTACACCTTC.

The chain employs TRBV12-3 or TRBV12-4 and TRBJ2-1; 7 nucleotides align to TRBD2. The CDR3 runs to 16 residues. The J segment lost 3 bases and the V segment lost 6 bases, leaving 11 bases of the junction unmatched. The CDR3 reads CASSPRRRGSYNEQFF. CDR3 nucleotides: TGTGCCAGCAGCCCACGGCGGCGGGGGAGCTACAATGAGCAGTTCTTC.

J is TRBJ2-3 and V is TRBV20-1; either TRBD1 or TRBD2 may fit D (5 bases each). The length of the CDR3 is 13 residues. Germline V gene lookup returns CDR1 DFQATT and CDR2 SNEGSKA (reference sequence). The V end lost 3 bases, the J end lost 5 bases, and 12 bases lay between the germline ends. The CDR3 region has the DNA TGCAGTGCTAGGGACTTTGGGGGAGATACGCAGTATTTT. Translating it yields CSARDFGGDTQYF.

The chain recombines TRBV29-1 with TRBJ1-1, with TRBD1 matching 7 bases. Losses at the gene ends were 4 bases for V and 1 base for J; bases not matched to a gene: 6. Germline CDR1 SQVTM, CDR2 ANQGSEA. The CDR3 is 14 amino acids. CDR3 DNA: TGCAGCGTTGTGGAGGGGGCGGGGAACACTGAAGCTTTCTTT. Translating it yields CSVVEGAGNTEAFF.

V gene TRBV7-6 combines with J gene TRBJ2-7, with 7 bases fitting TRBD2. Germline CDR1 reads SGHVS; CDR2 reads FNYEAQ. The V and J ends lost 3 bases and 0 bases, in that order; junction bases with no gene match: 17. The CDR3 covers 19 residues. CDR3: CASSLEVAGVSPHSYEQYF. The CDR3 nucleotides are TGTGCCAGCAGCTTGGAAGTCGCGGGAGTGTCCCCACACTCCTACGAGCAGTACTTC.

The chain combines TRBV27 with TRBJ2-1, with D possibly TRBD2 on 5 matching bases. The CDR3 length is 12 residues. The ends were cut back, 3 bases at V and 10 bases at J, with 10 bases in the middle. Germline lookup yields CDR1 MNHEY and CDR2 SMNVEV (reference sequence). The CDR3 loop reads CASSFLSGEQFF. As DNA, the CDR3 is TGTGCCAGCAGTTTTTTAAGCGGCGAGCAGTTCTTC.

This sequence joins TRBV29-1 and TRBJ2-5, with D perhaps matching TRBD1 (5 bases). Germline V lookup: CDR1 SQVTM, CDR2 ANQGSEA. V was pared by 7 bases and J by 1 base, with 7 bases between. The CDR3 contains 11 residues. The CDR3 spells CSGTTQETQYF. For the CDR3, the DNA is TGCAGCGGGACAACCCAAGAGACCCAGTACTTC. Filled out from reference TRBV29-1 and TRBJ2-5, the complete variable domain reads SAVISQKPSRDICQRGTSLTIQCQVDSQVTMMFWYRQQPGQSLTLIATANQGSEATYESGFVIDKFPISRPNLTFSTLTVSNMSPEDSSIYLCSGTTQETQYFGPGTRLLVL.

The rearrangement links TRBV12-3 or TRBV12-4 to TRBJ2-1; 9 bases line up with TRBD1. The length of the CDR3 is 15 residues. V was pared by 5 bases and J by 5 bases, with 7 bases of the junction left unmatched. The CDR3 region has the DNA TGTGCCAGCAGTCGTACAGGGGGCGCCCACAATGAGCAGTTCTTC. It encodes CASSRTGGAHNEQFF.

CDR3 DNA sequence: TGCAGCGTGTTCCCGGGATCGGTGGGGGAGACCCAGTACTTC. Amino acid sequence: CSVFPGSVGETQYF. The V call is TRBV29-1, the J call TRBJ2-5, with a possible D match to TRBD2 (5 bases). Germline V gene sequence: CDR1 SQVTM, CDR2 ANQGSEA. CDR3 length: 14 amino acids. Trimming removed 6 bases from V and 5 bases from J, with 19 bases in between.

The rearrangement uses TRBV7-3 and TRBJ2-2; TRBD2 aligns across 8 bases. Germline V lookup: CDR1 SGHTA, CDR2 FQGTGA. The CDR3 loop spans 16 amino acids. J lost 4 bases, V lost 0 bases, and 4 bases had no gene match. The CDR3 spells CASSLTGRAPTGELFF. The DNA for the CDR3 is TGTGCCAGCAGCTTAACCGGGAGGGCCCCCACCGGGGAGCTGTTTTTT.

The chain joins TRBV7-9 to TRBJ2-1; D ambiguous. Looked up from germline, CDR1 is SEHNR and CDR2 is FQNEAQ (reference sequence). Trimming pared 4 bases from V and 0 bases from J, leaving 10 bases between. The CDR3 covers 15 residues. The CDR3 nucleotides read TGTGCCAGCAGCTCCCAGACCCTCTCCTACAATGAGCAGTTCTTC. Translating gives CASSSQTLSYNEQFF.

V and J are TRBV20-1 and TRBJ2-7, with 7 bases identical to TRBD2. The CDR3 has 13 residues. Germline V gives CDR1 DFQATT, CDR2 SNEGSKA (reference sequence). Trimming removed 4 bases from V and 0 bases from J; junction bases left unmatched: 3. The DNA of the CDR3 is TGCAGTGCTAATGGGAGGGCCTCCTACGAGCAGTACTTC. Protein sequence: CSANGRASYEQYF.

This clonotype is a singleton in its sample. The V and J genes are TRBV20-1 and TRBJ1-5, with D possibly TRBD1 on 5 matching bases. The CDR3 spans 13 residues. Trimming took 0 bases from V and 2 from J, leaving 5 bases between them. The germline CDR1 and CDR2 sequences are DFQATT and SNEGSKA (reference sequence). The DNA of the CDR3 is TGCAGTGCTAGAGAGGGGGGCAATCAGCCCCAGCATTTT. Translation: CSAREGGNQPQHF.

This chain links TRBV29-1 with TRBJ2-3, with 14 bases aligning to TRBD2. The ends lost 7 bases at V and 3 bases at J; junction bases unmatched: 6. Germline lookup yields CDR1 SQVTM and CDR2 ANQGSEA. The CDR3 contains 15 residues. The CDR3 protein is CSAVGLAGGTDTQYF. CDR3 DNA sequence: TGCAGCGCCGTCGGACTAGCGGGAGGAACAGATACGCAGTATTTT.

V is TRBV20-1 and J is TRBJ2-1, with 8 positions matching TRBD2. CDR3 length: 18 amino acids. Trimming cost V 0 bases and J 6 bases; bases outside gene matches: 16. Germline CDR1 reads DFQATT; CDR2 reads SNEGSKA (reference sequence). CDR3 sequence: CSARDHERAGGWGNEQFF. The CDR3 coding sequence is TGCAGTGCTAGAGATCATGAGAGGGCGGGGGGTTGGGGCAATGAGCAGTTCTTC.

The chain uses TRBV29-1 and TRBJ2-5; 8 bases map to TRBD1. CDR3 size: 12 residues. V lost 6 bases and J lost 3; bases outside the gene matches: 3. Germline loops: CDR1 SQVTM, CDR2 ANQGSEA. The CDR3 DNA is TGCAGCGTGAGACAGGGGAAAGAGACCCAGTACTTC. Translating it yields CSVRQGKETQYF.

This clonotype has more than one count but fewer than ten. The rearrangement uses TRBV12-3 or TRBV12-4 and TRBJ2-1; no clear D. CDR3 length: 12 residues. Between the trimmed V and J ends, which lost 5 bases and 5 bases, there was a span of 7 bases. The CDR3 loop is CASSPVHNEQFF. The CDR3 region has the DNA TGTGCCAGCAGTCCTGTTCACAATGAGCAGTTCTTC.

The rearrangement uses TRBV29-1 and TRBJ2-1, with 12 bases fitting TRBD2. V was clipped by 0 bases and J by 6 bases; unmatched bases: 9. The CDR3 is 17 amino acids. Germline CDR1 and CDR2: SQVTM and ANQGSEA. The CDR3 sequence: CSVEDRTSGADANEQFF. In DNA, the CDR3 is TGCAGCGTTGAAGATAGGACTAGCGGGGCGGACGCCAATGAGCAGTTCTTC.

The gene calls are TRBV20-1 and TRBJ2-3; TRBD2 agrees at 9 bases. V lost 3 bases and J lost 2; bases outside the gene matches: 6. CDR3 length equals 15 residues. CDR1 and CDR2 (germline): DFQATT, SNEGSKA (reference sequence). The chain's CDR3 is CSASPLAGLTDTQYF. Here the CDR3 DNA reads TGCAGTGCTAGCCCACTAGCGGGCCTCACAGATACGCAGTATTTT.

This clonotype was recorded a few times. This chain connects TRBV12-3 or TRBV12-4 to TRBJ1-2; tentatively, D is TRBD1 (5 bases). The CDR3 extends over 15 amino acids. The V end was cut by 7 bases, the J end by 8 bases, with 23 bases between. The DNA of the CDR3 is TGTGCCAGCATGCGGGGCAGTGCTATATGGAAGGGCTACACCTTC. Its translation is CASMRGSAIWKGYTF.

The sample holds one count of this clonotype. The chain employs TRBV5-5 and TRBJ1-3; D uncertain. Germline CDR1 and CDR2: SGHKS and YYEKEE (reference sequence). V was trimmed by 4 bases and J by 0 bases, leaving 11 bases between them. The CDR3 spans 15 residues. As DNA, the CDR3 is TGTGCCAGCAGCCTAGGACTGACCTCTGGAAACACCATATATTTT. This gives the protein CASSLGLTSGNTIYF.

The V call is TRBV7-2, the J call TRBJ2-7; the D gene is possibly TRBD2 (6 bases). From germline, CDR1 is SGHTA and CDR2 FQGNSA. This CDR3 is built from 15 residues. Trimming shortened V by 5 bases and J by 6 bases, and 20 bases separated the two germline ends. The chain's CDR3 is CASSPPGLLRVEQYF. The CDR3 nucleotides are TGTGCCAGCAGCCCCCCGGGACTCCTCAGGGTCGAGCAGTACTTC.

The chain is built from TRBV15 and TRBJ2-5; possible D gene TRBD1, 5 bases. The CDR3 is 14 residues long. Germline-derived CDR1 and CDR2 are LNHNV and YYDKDF (reference sequence). V was clipped by 0 bases and J by 5 bases, with 10 bases between them. This chain's CDR3 is CATSRDLGRETQYF. DNA for the CDR3: TGTGCCACCAGCAGAGATCTGGGGCGGGAGACCCAGTACTTC.

This clonotype showed up just a few times. The chain couples TRBV5-1 to TRBJ2-3; 8 nucleotides agree with TRBD1. The CDR3 loop spans 13 amino acids. Germline values: CDR1 SGHRS, CDR2 YFSETQ. After removal of 4 bases from V and 5 bases from J, the junction contained 3 bases not matched to a gene. CDR3 sequence (DNA): TGCGCCAGCAGCCAACAGGGGGAAGATACGCAGTATTTT. Protein: CASSQQGEDTQYF.

The chain carries TRBV12-3 or TRBV12-4 and TRBJ2-7, with 7 bases fitting TRBD1. This CDR3 spans 14 amino acids. Trimming took 6 bases from V and 2 from J; bases not matched to a gene: 7. CDR3 nucleotides: TGTGCCAGCAGGAGCCGGGACAGCCCCTACGAGCAGTACTTC. Amino acid sequence: CASRSRDSPYEQYF.

J is TRBJ1-1 and V is TRBV15; D is unclear. The CDR3 consists of 13 residues. With 6 bases removed from V and 1 base from J, the gap between germline ends came to 9 bases. Germline lookup yields CDR1 LNHNV and CDR2 YYDKDF (reference sequence). The CDR3 coding sequence is TGTGCCACCAGTCCCAGTGAGAACACTGAAGCTTTCTTT. The encoded protein is CATSPSENTEAFF. The full variable domain, rest sourced from reference TRBV15 and TRBJ1-1, is DAMVIQNPRYQVTQFGKPVTLSCSQTLNHNVMYWYQQKSSQAPKLLFHYYDKDFNNEADTPDNFQSRRPNTSFCFLDIRSPGLGDTAMYLCATSPSENTEAFFGQGTRLTVV.

This chain connects TRBV6-5 to TRBJ2-5; D assignment may be TRBD1 or TRBD2 (7 bases each). The V end lost 2 bases, the J end lost 4 bases, and 17 bases lay between the germline ends. Germline lookup yields CDR1 MNHEY and CDR2 SVGAGI. The CDR3 covers 16 residues. CDR3 region: CASSYGIPGGGETQYF. The CDR3 nucleotides read TGTGCCAGCAGTTACGGGATCCCAGGGGGGGGAGAGACCCAGTACTTC.

Turning to this clonotype: The junction does not match germline at one end; this may be a read error. CDR3 DNA sequence: TGCAGCGTTAAAGACTGGTCCGGGGAGACCCAGTACTTC. Its protein is CSVKDWSGETQYF. This sequence joins TRBV29-1 and TRBJ2-5; D not resolved. Germline loops: CDR1 SQVTM, CDR2 ANQGSEA. The CDR3 is 13 amino acids.

The chain recombines TRBV10-3 with TRBJ2-3, with 8 nucleotides matching TRBD2. The germline V gene has CDR1 ENHRY and CDR2 SYGVKD. CDR3 length equals 15 residues. The V gene end was trimmed by 5 bases and the J gene end by 3 bases; junction bases not matched to a gene: 7. CDR3: CAISTGGPQTDTQYF. The CDR3 DNA is TGTGCCATCAGTACGGGGGGGCCCCAAACAGATACGCAGTATTTT.

J is TRBJ1-1 and V is TRBV20-1; 8 nucleotides align to TRBD1. CDR3 length: 16 amino acids. CDR1 and CDR2 from the germline V gene are DFQATT and SNEGSKA (reference sequence). After removal of 3 bases from V and 1 base from J, the junction contained 10 bases not matched to a gene. CDR3: CSASGPGQVGNTEAFF. The CDR3 nucleotides read TGCAGTGCTAGCGGACCGGGACAGGTGGGGAACACTGAAGCTTTCTTT.

V gene TRBV7-2 combines with J gene TRBJ2-7, with unresolved D. Trimming stripped 1 base from V and 3 bases from J, with 16 bases between. CDR3 length: 16 residues. CDR1 and CDR2 from the germline V gene are SGHTA and FQGNSA. For the CDR3, the DNA is TGTGCCAGCAGCTTAGGTCTCAGGCGGCAGGTCTACGAGCAGTACTTC. Its translation is CASSLGLRRQVYEQYF.